The 28 T cell receptor beta chains in this list originate from one sample, sequenced in a study of control samples from healthy donors and cancer patients. Produced via immunoSEQ multiplex PCR; TCRdb's table is partial and in-frame only. The sample yields about 60,000 clones, 65% to 90% seen once. The specimen was blood. Every receptor here comes from a man aged 40-49 years in good health.

J is TRBJ2-7 and V is TRBV7-9; no clear D gene. The CDR3 covers 13 residues. Looked up from germline, CDR1 is SEHNR and CDR2 is FQNEAQ (reference sequence). Trimming shortened V by 4 bases and J by 1 base, and 8 bases separated the two germline ends. The CDR3 DNA follows: TGTGCCAGCAGCTGGGTTAGGTCCTACGAGCAGTACTTC. As protein: CASSWVRSYEQYF. Looking up the rest from reference TRBV7-9 and TRBJ2-7 gives the full variable domain: DTGVSQNPRHKITKRGQNVTFRCDPISEHNRLYWYRQTLGQGPEFLTYFQNEAQLEKSRLLSDRFSAERPKGSFSTLEIQRTEQGDSAMYLCASSWVRSYEQYFGPGTRLTVT.

This sequence joins TRBV18 and TRBJ2-1, with 15 bases that match TRBD2. Per germline, CDR1 KGHSH and CDR2 LQKENI. The CDR3 runs to 15 residues. V gave up 4 bases and J gave up 8 bases; unmatched junction bases: 3. Written as DNA, the CDR3 is TGTGCCAGCTCACAGGGACTAGCGGGAGGAGATGAGCAGTTCTTC. Amino acids: CASSQGLAGGDEQFF.

This chain links TRBV18 with TRBJ1-2; 8 nucleotides agree with TRBD1. Germline V lookup: CDR1 KGHSH, CDR2 LQKENI. The J segment lost 6 bases and the V segment lost 0 bases, leaving 3 bases of the junction unmatched. The CDR3 runs 14 residues. The chain's CDR3 is CASSPPGTGHGYTF. CDR3 nucleotides: TGTGCCAGCTCACCACCCGGGACAGGACATGGCTACACCTTC.

This sequence joins TRBV5-4 and TRBJ2-1; the D gene is possibly TRBD1 (6 bases). Trimming took 5 bases from V and 3 from J, leaving 9 bases between them. The germline CDR1 and CDR2 sequences are SGHNT and YYREEE (reference sequence). This CDR3 has 13 amino acids. CDR3 bases: TGTGCCAGCAGACTGGACAGCTACAATGAGCAGTTCTTC. Protein product: CASRLDSYNEQFF.

The chain joins TRBV4-1 to TRBJ2-5; tentatively, D is TRBD1 (5 bases). Germline V gives CDR1 MGHRA, CDR2 YSYEKL. V was trimmed by 3 bases and J by 0 bases, leaving 20 bases between them. CDR3 size: 18 residues. Here the CDR3 DNA reads TGCGCCAGCAGCCATCGACAGTCCTTACCGACGTACCAAGAGACCCAGTACTTC. This encodes CASSHRQSLPTYQETQYF.

With respect to this clone: Other DNA variants within this sample encode the same CDR3. The chain carries TRBV7-2 and TRBJ2-7; 7 nucleotides agree with TRBD2. The length of the CDR3 is 14 residues. CDR1 and CDR2 (germline): SGHTA, FQGNSA. The trim removed 5 bases at V and 9 bases at J, leaving 13 bases unmatched. The CDR3 coding sequence is TGTGCCAGCAGCCAAGATGGCGGACTAGGGTGGCAGTACTTC. Protein sequence: CASSQDGGLGWQYF.

This chain uses TRBV19 with TRBJ1-1; D call uncertain. Germline-derived CDR1 and CDR2 are LNHDA and SQIVND (reference sequence). This CDR3 region has 12 residues. V was trimmed by 11 bases and J by 1 base, leaving 11 bases between them. CDR3: CAVSGWNTEAFF. CDR3 sequence (DNA): TGTGCCGTCTCGGGGTGGAACACTGAAGCTTTCTTT.

The chain is built from TRBV21-1 and TRBJ2-5; the table's D call, TRBD2, has no DNA check behind it. TRBV21-1 is a pseudogene locus. The CDR3 totals 17 residues. The DNA for the CDR3 is TGTGCCAGCAGCCCCGGACTAGCGGGAGGGACTAGGGAGACCCAGTACTTC. Translation: CASSPGLAGGTRETQYF.

Note on this clone: This specimen includes other DNA sequences encoding the same CDR3. The genes are TRBV27 and TRBJ1-6, with a possible D match to TRBD1 (5 bases). V was trimmed by 8 bases and J by 14 bases, leaving 19 bases between them. The V gene's germline CDR1 is MNHEY and CDR2 SMNVEV (reference sequence). The CDR3 length is 13 residues. CDR3 amino acids: CASGMAGTRALHF. CDR3 coding DNA: TGTGCCAGCGGGATGGCAGGGACGAGGGCCCTCCACTTT.

The chain recombines TRBV7-2 with TRBJ1-5; 10 nucleotides match TRBD1. The CDR3 is made up of 14 amino acids. V was pared by 6 bases and J by 1 base, with 0 bases of the junction left unmatched. Germline loops: CDR1 SGHTA, CDR2 FQGNSA. CDR3 nucleotides: TGTGCCAGCAGGGGACAGGGGAGCAATCAGCCCCAGCATTTT. Its protein product is CASRGQGSNQPQHF.

This chain connects TRBV5-6 to TRBJ1-1, with a possible D match to TRBD1 (5 bases). Germline CDR1 and CDR2: SGHDT and YYEEEE. The CDR3 loop spans 15 amino acids. The V end was cut by 6 bases, the J end by 3 bases, with 18 bases between. The CDR3 DNA follows: TGTGCCAGCAACATACGTTGGGTAGGGGACACTGAAGCTTTCTTT. It is translated as CASNIRWVGDTEAFF.

This sequence joins TRBV7-2 and TRBJ2-1, with 11 nucleotides matching TRBD2. The V gene's germline CDR1 is SGHTA and CDR2 FQGNSA. V was pared by 3 bases and J by 5 bases, with 0 bases of the junction left unmatched. This CDR3 spans 14 amino acids. CDR3 sequence: CASSLGLADNEQFF. The CDR3 DNA reads TGTGCCAGCAGCTTGGGACTAGCGGACAATGAGCAGTTCTTC.

CDR3 sequence reads: CASSQGLRSIRSPLHF. DNA for the CDR3: TGCGCCAGCAGCCAAGGTCTCAGGTCGATTAGGTCACCCCTCCACTTT. The chain couples TRBV4-3 to TRBJ1-6; D call uncertain. The CDR3 loop spans 16 amino acids. CDR1 is LGHNA and CDR2 is YSLEER in the germline V gene. V shed 1 base and J shed 10 bases, with 17 bases lying between them.

J is TRBJ2-3 and V is TRBV12-3 or TRBV12-4; D is unclear. This CDR3 spans 13 amino acids. V was trimmed by 3 bases and J by 0 bases, leaving 4 bases between them. CDR3 amino acids: CASSFESTDTQYF. Here the CDR3 DNA reads TGTGCCAGCAGTTTCGAGAGCACAGATACGCAGTATTTT.

V usage is TRBV9 and J usage is TRBJ1-5, with a weak D call TRBD1 (5 bases). The CDR3 has 15 residues. Germline CDR1 SGDLS, CDR2 YYNGEE. The V and J ends lost 3 bases and 1 base respectively, with 11 bases between them. The CDR3 loop reads CASSAFGGSNQPQHF. CDR3 in DNA: TGTGCCAGCAGCGCCTTCGGGGGGAGCAATCAGCCCCAGCATTTT.

This clone is deemed medium-sized. DNA of the CDR3: TGCGCCAGCAGTGAACAGGGGGCGTGGGGCGGCTACACCTTC. Its protein product is CASSEQGAWGGYTF. The chain carries TRBV10-1 and TRBJ1-2; TRBD1 agrees at 9 bases. V shed 3 bases and J 8 bases; nucleotides not matched to a gene: 7. Germline V gene lookup returns CDR1 WNHNN and CDR2 SYGVQD (reference sequence). The CDR3 totals 14 residues.

This sequence joins TRBV3-1 (or the pseudogene TRBV3-2) and TRBJ2-2; maybe TRBD2 (7 bases). The V gene lost 4 bases and the J gene lost 0 bases, with 12 bases spanning the gap. CDR1 is LGHDT and CDR2 is YNNKEL in the germline V gene (reference sequence). This CDR3 spans 16 amino acids. The CDR3: CASSPRGGTNTGELFF. The CDR3 DNA is TGTGCCAGCAGCCCAAGGGGGGGAACGAACACCGGGGAGCTGTTTTTT.

V is TRBV19 and J is TRBJ2-3, with 9 bases aligning to TRBD2. With 6 bases clipped from V and 4 bases from J, the junction kept 11 bases outside the gene matches. Looked up from germline, CDR1 is LNHDA and CDR2 is SQIVND (reference sequence). The CDR3 is made up of 16 amino acids. CDR3 nucleotides: TGTGCCAGTAGGGAGGAAACTAGCGGGTTCGCAGATACGCAGTATTTT. This encodes CASREETSGFADTQYF. The full variable domain, in which reference TRBV19 and TRBJ2-3 provide the parts outside the CDR3, is DGGITQSPKYLFRKEGQNVTLSCEQNLNHDAMYWYRQDPGQGLRLIYYSQIVNDFQKGDIAEGYSVSREKKESFPLTVTSAQKNPTAFYLCASREETSGFADTQYFGPGTRLTVL.

The chain has TRBV5-5 and TRBJ1-5, with D unresolved. V gave up 1 base and J gave up 1 base, with 3 bases separating them. Germline CDR1 reads SGHKS; CDR2 reads YYEKEE (reference sequence). The CDR3 covers 13 residues. CDR3 DNA: TGTGCCAGCAGCTTGACAAGCAATCAGCCCCAGCATTTT. Amino acids: CASSLTSNQPQHF. Together with reference TRBV5-5 and TRBJ1-5, the CDR3 gives the full variable domain: DAGVTQSPTHLIKTRGQQVTLRCSPISGHKSVSWYQQVLGQGPQFIFQYYEKEERGRGNFPDRFSARQFPNYSSELNVNALLLGDSALYLCASSLTSNQPQHFGDGTRLSIL.

The chain has TRBV4-1 and TRBJ2-1; TRBD2 matches at 14 bases. Germline CDR1 MGHRA, CDR2 YSYEKL. Trimming cost V 4 bases and J 8 bases; bases outside gene matches: 16. The CDR3 extends over 19 amino acids. As DNA, the CDR3 is TGCGCCAGCAGCCTAATTCTGGTGCGGACTAGCGGGGGGTATGATGAGCAGTTCTTC. Its protein product is CASSLILVRTSGGYDEQFF.

The chain couples TRBV15 to TRBJ2-3; D possibly uses TRBD1 or TRBD2 (5 bases each). CDR1 and CDR2 from the germline V gene are LNHNV and YYDKDF (reference sequence). V was cut by 8 bases and J by 2 bases, with 8 bases left in between. The CDR3 is 12 residues long. CDR3 sequence: CATRGLTDTQYF. CDR3 nucleotides: TGTGCCACCCGGGGCCTCACAGATACGCAGTATTTT.

This chain uses TRBV20-1 with TRBJ1-6; possible D gene TRBD1, 5 bases. V was pared by 3 bases and J by 7 bases, with 13 bases between. Germline values: CDR1 DFQATT, CDR2 SNEGSKA (reference sequence). The CDR3 has 14 amino acids. The CDR3 loop is CSASSPGANSPLHF. The CDR3 nucleotides are TGCAGTGCTAGTTCGCCCGGGGCCAATTCACCCCTCCACTTT.

The J gene is TRBJ2-7, the V gene TRBV11-2; 7 bases are a match to TRBD1. V lost 1 base, J lost 0 bases, and 9 bases stayed unmatched. CDR1 and CDR2 from the germline V gene are SGHAT and FQNNGV. This CDR3 comprises 17 residues. DNA for the CDR3: TGTGCCAGCAGCTTAGTTCCATGGACAGGTGTCTCCTACGAGCAGTACTTC. Translation gives CASSLVPWTGVSYEQYF. The full variable domain, with the rest looked up from reference TRBV11-2 and TRBJ2-7, is EAGVAQSPRYKIIEKRQSVAFWCNPISGHATLYWYQQILGQGPKLLIQFQNNGVVDDSQLPKDRFSAERLKGVDSTLKIQPAKLEDSAVYLCASSLVPWTGVSYEQYFGPGTRLTVT.

This rearrangement joins TRBV7-7 to TRBJ1-6, with unresolved D. Deletions cut 2 bases from V and 7 bases from J, with 6 bases between. The CDR3 length is 13 residues. In germline, CDR1 is SSHAT, CDR2 FNYEAQ (reference sequence). The CDR3 nucleotides read TGTGCCAGCAGCTTATACGGGAATTCACCCCTCCACTTT. Its translation: CASSLYGNSPLHF. Variable domain in full (rest from reference TRBV7-7 and TRBJ1-6): GAGVSQSPRYKVTKRGQDVTLRCDPISSHATLYWYQQALGQGPEFLTYFNYEAQPDKSGLPSDRFSAERPEGSISTLTIQRTEQRDSAMYRCASSLYGNSPLHFGNGTRLTVT.

The chain combines TRBV28 with TRBJ2-5; D may be TRBD1 (6 bases). This CDR3 region has 13 residues. V lost 4 bases, J lost 5 bases, and 11 bases lay in between. Germline V gene sequence: CDR1 MDHEN, CDR2 SYDVKM. In DNA form, the CDR3 reads TGTGCCAGCAGTTGGACAGCTCGGGAGACCCAGTACTTC. This codes for CASSWTARETQYF.

The rearrangement uses TRBV5-4 and TRBJ2-3; 11 bases align to TRBD1. V was clipped by 4 bases and J by 4 bases; unmatched bases: 5. The germline V gene has CDR1 SGHNT and CDR2 YYREEE (reference sequence). CDR3 length equals 15 residues. CDR3 sequence: CASSQPGQGADTQYF. CDR3 DNA: TGTGCCAGCAGCCAGCCGGGACAGGGGGCAGATACGCAGTATTTT. The full variable domain, completed using reference TRBV5-4 and TRBJ2-3, is ETGVTQSPTHLIKTRGQQVTLRCSSQSGHNTVSWYQQALGQGPQFIFQYYREEENGRGNFPPRFSGLQFPNYSSELNVNALELDDSALYLCASSQPGQGADTQYFGPGTRLTVL.

The J gene is TRBJ2-6, the V gene TRBV20-1, with 8 nucleotides matching TRBD1. Germline V CDR1 and CDR2: DFQATT, SNEGSKA (reference sequence). The CDR3 is 15 amino acids. V was clipped by 6 bases and J by 5 bases; unmatched bases: 9. The CDR3 sequence is CSASPGQGWANVLTF. In nucleotides, the CDR3 is TGCAGTGCCAGTCCAGGACAGGGCTGGGCCAACGTCCTGACTTTC.

This chain links TRBV24-1 with TRBJ2-3; D gene unclear. The CDR3 is made up of 15 amino acids. From germline, CDR1 is KGHDR and CDR2 SFDVKD. V lost 4 bases and J 1 base, leaving 11 bases between the germline ends. CDR3 nucleotides: TGTGCCACCAGTGACCCCGGACGGGGCACAGATACGCAGTATTTT. This sequence encodes CATSDPGRGTDTQYF.